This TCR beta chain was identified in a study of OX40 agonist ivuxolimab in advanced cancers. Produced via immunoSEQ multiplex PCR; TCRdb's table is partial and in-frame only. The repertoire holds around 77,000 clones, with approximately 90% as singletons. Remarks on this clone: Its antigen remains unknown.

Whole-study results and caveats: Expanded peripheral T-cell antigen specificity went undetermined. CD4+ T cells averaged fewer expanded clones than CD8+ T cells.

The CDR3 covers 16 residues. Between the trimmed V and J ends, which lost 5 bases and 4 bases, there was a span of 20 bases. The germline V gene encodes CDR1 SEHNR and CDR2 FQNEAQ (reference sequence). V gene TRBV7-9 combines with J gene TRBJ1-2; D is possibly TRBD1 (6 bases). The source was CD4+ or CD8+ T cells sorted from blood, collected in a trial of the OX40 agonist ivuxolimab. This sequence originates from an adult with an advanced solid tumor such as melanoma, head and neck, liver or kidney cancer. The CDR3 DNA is TGTGCCAGCAGCCCCCGGCGCAGGGGCCGGGGCTATGGCTACACCTTC. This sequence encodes CASSPRRRGRGYGYTF.